A single sample gave rise to the 6 T cell receptor beta chains below, sequenced in a study of blood T cells in healthy people across ages. The authors ran a second PCR of roughly 6 to 11 cycles using a sample-barcoded 5' primer and a J-beta primer mix. TCRdb redid the calling of the 5' RACE reads with MiXCR, one entry per CDR3 protein. This table holds 850,000 to 1,100,000 distinct CDR3 sequences, roughly two fifths found once. The sample was blood. These receptors were obtained from a young man in good health.

Only a few counts were recorded for this clonotype. The gene calls are TRBV15 and TRBJ1-4; D is unresolved. Germline CDR1 is LNHNV and CDR2 is YYDKDF (reference sequence). The length of the CDR3 is 14 residues. Trimming cost V 8 bases and J 2 bases, with 12 bases left between them. The CDR3 region is CATGVTGTNEKLFF. CDR3 DNA sequence: TGTGCCACCGGAGTGACGGGGACTAATGAAAAACTGTTTTTT.

The J gene is TRBJ1-2, the V gene TRBV20-1, with D possibly matching TRBD1 (6 bases). This CDR3 spans 15 amino acids. V lost 6 bases and J lost 4, with 21 bases in between. Germline lookup yields CDR1 DFQATT and CDR2 SNEGSKA (reference sequence). The CDR3 is CSAQPFGQPIYGYTF. The CDR3 DNA is TGCAGTGCCCAACCCTTCGGACAGCCGATCTATGGCTACACCTTC.

Concerning this clonotype itself: One end of the junction varies from germline; a read error may be responsible. The rearrangement uses TRBV5-5 and TRBJ1-2; D uncertain. The CDR3 is 12 amino acids. Germline V lookup: CDR1 SGHKS, CDR2 YYEKEE (reference sequence). CDR3 residues: CACSPLGEGYTF. In DNA form, the CDR3 reads TGTGCCTGCAGCCCCCTCGGGGAAGGCTACACCTTC.

This clonotype occurred many times. The rearrangement joins TRBV15 to TRBJ2-3; D gene ambiguous. The CDR3 is 14 amino acids. In germline, CDR1 is LNHNV, CDR2 YYDKDF (reference sequence). V gave up 1 base and J gave up 4 bases, with 9 bases separating them. CDR3 nucleotide sequence: TGTGCCACCAGCAGAGTTGCTGGGTCAGATACGCAGTATTTT. Translation: CATSRVAGSDTQYF.

There are a few counts of this clonotype. The V gene is TRBV7-9, the J gene TRBJ1-5; D gene uncertain. The CDR3 is 14 amino acids. V lost 4 bases, J lost 3 bases, and 10 bases lay in between. The V gene's germline CDR1 is SEHNR and CDR2 FQNEAQ (reference sequence). CDR3 residues: CASSSDGYNQPQHF. The CDR3 DNA reads as TGTGCCAGCAGCTCTGACGGATACAATCAGCCCCAGCATTTT.

The chain has TRBV27 and TRBJ2-3, with TRBD1 matching over 9 bases. V lost 4 bases, J lost 4 bases, and 12 bases stayed unmatched. CDR3 length: 17 amino acids. Germline V gene data show CDR1 as MNHEY and CDR2 as SMNVEV (reference sequence). The CDR3: CASSYPTGTGQPDTQYF. For the CDR3, the DNA is TGTGCCAGCAGTTATCCCACCGGGACAGGGCAACCAGATACGCAGTATTTT.